This is a list of T cell receptor beta chains from one sample in a study of Graves' ophthalmopathy and Graves' hyperthyroidism. TCRdb itself ran the multiplex PCR reads through MiXCR, one entry per CDR3 protein. The sample consists of about 220,000 distinct CDR3 sequences, under 25% of them appearing once. Sequencing was done on a sample of peripheral blood. The source is a woman in her forties or fifties with Graves' ophthalmopathy. Both conserved end residues are part of each CDR3. Fields, in order: V gene, D gene, clone size, J gene, CDR3 protein, CDR3 DNA. The D gene is left open where the match is weak. Size is omitted from some rows. Given values are once, few, many or a class for expanded clones.

TRBV28	-	-	TRBJ2-5	CASSGFRRSEAQYF	TGTGCCAGCAGTGGGTTTCGGCGAAGCGAGGCCCAGTACTTC
TRBV29-1	-	many	TRBJ1-2	CSVGETYGYTF	TGCAGCGTTGGGGAAACCTATGGCTACACCTTC
TRBV6-2/TRBV6-3	TRBD2	-	TRBJ2-5	CASSSLAGGHQETQYF	TGTGCCAGCAGTTCACTAGCGGGAGGCCATCAAGAGACCCAGTACTTC
TRBV6-1	TRBD1	many	TRBJ2-7	CASSTPGTGEQYF	TGTGCCAGCAGCACACCAGGGACAGGGGAGCAGTACTTC
TRBV4-1	-	-	TRBJ2-4	CASSQDLGRDSVKAKNIQYF	TGCGCCAGCAGCCAAGATTTGGGGCGGGATTCAGTAAAAGCCAAAAACATTCAGTACTTC
TRBV24-1	-	once	TRBJ1-2	CASRTDGYTF	TGTGCCTCCAGGACAGATGGCTACACCTTC
TRBV27	TRBD1	many	TRBJ1-6	CASSSPQGLGSPLHF	TGTGCCAGCAGTTCCCCACAGGGGTTGGGTTCACCCCTCCACTTT
TRBV6-2/TRBV6-3	-	-	TRBJ2-5	CASSYPRRGQETQYF	TGTGCCAGCAGTTACCCGCGCCGGGGGCAAGAGACCCAGTACTTC
TRBV12-3/TRBV12-4	-	many	TRBJ1-1	CASREYRVGAEAFF	TGTGCCAGCAGAGAATACAGGGTAGGGGCTGAAGCTTTCTTT
TRBV2	TRBD2	many	TRBJ2-7	CASSGLSGVSEQYF	TGTGCCAGCAGTGGTCTTAGCGGGGTCAGCGAGCAGTACTTC
TRBV4-1	-	few	TRBJ2-7	CASSQDGGAFYEQYF	TGCGCCAGCAGCCAAGATGGGGGGGCTTTCTACGAGCAGTACTTC